This TCR beta chain derives from a study of cytotoxic CD8 clonotypes in ibrutinib-treated CLL. Background on the study: Samples showed on average roughly 260,000 productive templates and 94,082 productive rearrangements. Study findings and constraints: At progression, clonality fell back toward baseline after rising at ibrutinib response. Exceeding age-matched healthy donors, baseline clonality also tracked the counts of circulating CD8+ T cells.

In regard to this clone: What it binds is not known.

The CDR3 has 16 amino acids. Germline assignment: CDR1 MGHRA and CDR2 YSYEKL. Trimming removed 4 bases from V and 6 bases from J; junction bases left unmatched: 8. Clones were sequenced by immunoSEQ multiplex PCR, and TCRdb holds only the in-frame ones, with some missing. This table holds around 42,000 clones, over 50% found once. The chain carries TRBV4-1 and TRBJ1-4; 10 bases map to TRBD1. The receptor comes from a human donor with chronic lymphocytic leukemia. Sequenced material: PBMCs, taken after 24 months of ibrutinib treatment. CDR3 nucleotides: TGCGCCAGCAGCCCCCGGACAGGGGGTTTTGATGAAAAACTGTTTTTT. Encoded protein: CASSPRTGGFDEKLFF.